This TCR beta chain was recorded in a study of T cells in Graves' hyperthyroidism and ophthalmopathy. This clonotype was recorded many times. Exclusion of patients followed from uncontrolled infection, other autoimmune disease, pregnancy or lactation. The study based diagnoses on clinical symptoms, serum thyroxine and TRAb, thyroid ultrasound and orbital computed tomography. Germline loops: CDR1 SGHNT, CDR2 YENEEA. The germline V and J ends were trimmed by 3 bases and 2 bases, with 20 bases remaining between them. CDR3 length equals 17 residues. Researchers amplified the TCR beta CDR3 regions from RNA transcripts. RT-PCR in the first round (using the HTBI primer set) targeted the TCR CDR3. TCRdb reprocessed the multiplex PCR reads with MiXCR, giving one entry per CDR3 protein. The data hold approximately 590,000 distinct CDR3 sequences, with 15% to 19% observed a single time.

The chain is built from TRBV11-3 and TRBJ2-7; no definite D call. This TCR derives from a woman between 25 and 40 years old with Graves' hyperthyroidism. The sequencing input was blood. Written as DNA, the CDR3 is TGTGCCAGCAGCTTCGTCTCGGGTGGGCTACGGGCCTACGAGCAGTACTTC. It is translated as CASSFVSGGLRAYEQYF.